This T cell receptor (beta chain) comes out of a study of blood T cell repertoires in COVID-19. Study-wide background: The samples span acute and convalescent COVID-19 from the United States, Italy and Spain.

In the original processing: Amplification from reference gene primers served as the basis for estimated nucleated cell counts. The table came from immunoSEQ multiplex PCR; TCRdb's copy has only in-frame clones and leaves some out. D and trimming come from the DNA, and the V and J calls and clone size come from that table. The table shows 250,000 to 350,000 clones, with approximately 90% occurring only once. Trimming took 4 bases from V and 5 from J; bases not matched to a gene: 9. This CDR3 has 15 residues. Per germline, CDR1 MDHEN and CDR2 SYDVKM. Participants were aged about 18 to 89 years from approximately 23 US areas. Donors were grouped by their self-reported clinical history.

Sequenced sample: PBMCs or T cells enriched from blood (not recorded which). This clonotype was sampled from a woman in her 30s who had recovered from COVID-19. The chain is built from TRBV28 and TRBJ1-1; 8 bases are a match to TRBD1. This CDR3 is CASSSTGAGRTEAFF. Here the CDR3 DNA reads TGTGCCAGCAGTTCGACAGGGGCCGGGAGAACTGAAGCTTTCTTT.